These T cell receptor beta chains were read from a single sample in a study of control samples from healthy donors and cancer patients. Measured with immunoSEQ multiplex PCR; TCRdb has only the in-frame clones, and not every one. This sample yields about 150,000 clones, of which approximately 96% are seen a single time; approximately 6% belongs to the top ten. The material sequenced was blood. These receptor sequences come from a man aged 40-55 years in good health. CDR3s include the opening cysteine and the closing phenylalanine or tryptophan. D genes are given only for firm matches. Size is omitted from some rows. Given values are once, few, many or a class for expanded clones.

cdr3_aa cdr3_nt clone_size j_call v_call d_call
CASSLRRAGDTQYF TGTGCCAGCTCACTTAGACGGGCGGGAGATACGCAGTATTTT . TRBJ2-3 TRBV18 .
CSTRLGAGVVYNEQFF TGCAGCACTAGGTTGGGGGCGGGGGTGGTTTACAATGAGCAGTTCTTC . TRBJ2-1 TRBV29-1 .
CATSSLLVGAVEGQYF TGTGCCACCAGCAGCCTATTAGTCGGGGCGGTCGAGGGGCAGTACTTC . TRBJ2-7 TRBV15 .
CASSLVAGGNQPQHF TGTGCCAGCAGCTTGGTTGCGGGAGGCAATCAGCCCCAGCATTTT . TRBJ1-5 TRBV5-5 .
CASSPPSGGARGTQYF TGTGCCAGCTCACCACCAAGCGGGGGGGCTCGAGGAACGCAGTATTTT . TRBJ2-3 TRBV18 TRBD2
CASSSGATSSYEQYF TGCGCCAGCAGTTCTGGGGCGACTAGCTCCTACGAGCAGTACTTC . TRBJ2-7 TRBV23-1 .
CARQGASNYGYTF TGTGCCAGGCAGGGGGCAAGTAACTATGGCTACACCTTC . TRBJ1-2 TRBV2 TRBD1
CASSLARGNEQYF TGTGCCAGCAGCTTAGCTAGGGGGAACGAGCAGTACTTC . TRBJ2-7 TRBV7-2 .
CASSYGDSHEAFF TGTGCCAGCAGTTATGGGGACAGCCATGAAGCTTTCTTT once TRBJ1-1 TRBV12-3/TRBV12-4 TRBD1
CASSPGPGLPNTQYF TGCGCCAGCAGCCCCGGACCGGGACTACCAAATACGCAGTATTTT . TRBJ2-3 TRBV4-1 TRBD2
CASSPGTHNQPQHF TGTGCCAGCAGTCCCGGGACCCACAATCAGCCCCAGCATTTT . TRBJ1-5 TRBV28 .
CASSLATGGLYEQYF TGTGCCAGCAGCTTAGCGACAGGGGGCTTGTACGAGCAGTACTTC . TRBJ2-7 TRBV11-2 TRBD1
CASSLDEGTGQGGTEAFF TGTGCCAGCAGCTTAGATGAAGGGACAGGGCAAGGTGGCACTGAAGCTTTCTTT . TRBJ1-1 TRBV11-3 TRBD1
CASGLFPRDYEQYF TGTGCTAGTGGTTTGTTCCCAAGGGACTACGAGCAGTACTTC . TRBJ2-7 TRBV12-5 .
CASSSALVAASSYNEQFF TGTGCCAGCAGCTCGGCCCTGGTAGCGGCAAGCTCCTACAATGAGCAGTTCTTC . TRBJ2-1 TRBV5-8 .
CASSDQPGDSFYGYTF TGTGCCAGCAGCGATCAGCCCGGGGACAGTTTCTATGGCTACACCTTC . TRBJ1-2 TRBV9 TRBD1
CASNQQGRQPQHF TGTGCCAGCAACCAACAGGGAAGGCAGCCCCAGCATTTT . TRBJ1-5 TRBV6-5 .
CASSLSGTAKGYTF TGTGCCAGCAGTTTATCCGGGACAGCAAAGGGCTACACCTTC once TRBJ1-2 TRBV27 TRBD1
CASSPIEYGGNTEAFF TGTGCCAGCTCACCGATTGAGTACGGGGGGAACACTGAAGCTTTCTTT once TRBJ1-1 TRBV18 .
CASSSPRDRGLTDTQYF TGTGCCAGCAGCTCACCAAGGGACAGGGGTTTGACAGATACGCAGTATTTT . TRBJ2-3 TRBV7-2 TRBD1
CASSLEGGAANEKLFF TGCGCCAGCAGCTTGGAAGGGGGCGCTGCTAATGAAAAACTGTTTTTT . TRBJ1-4 TRBV5-1 TRBD1
CASSRDGYTF TGTGCCAGCAGTAGGGATGGCTACACCTTC . TRBJ1-2 TRBV6-5 .
CASGQQGAGGNQPQHF TGCGCCAGCGGGCAACAGGGGGCCGGAGGCAATCAGCCCCAGCATTTT . TRBJ1-5 TRBV10-2 TRBD1
CASRRQGARGYTF TGTGCCAGCAGAAGACAGGGGGCGCGGGGCTACACCTTC . TRBJ1-2 TRBV28 TRBD1
CASRDRDRDPDTQYF TGTGCCAGCAGGGACCGGGACAGGGATCCAGATACGCAGTATTTT . TRBJ2-3 TRBV11-3 TRBD1
CASSPGLVPYNEQFF TGTGCCAGCAGCCCAGGACTAGTTCCCTACAATGAGCAGTTCTTC . TRBJ2-1 TRBV7-7 TRBD2
CASSELNTDTQYF TGTGCCAGCAGTGAACTTAACACAGATACGCAGTATTTT once TRBJ2-3 TRBV25-1 .
CASSSRGLGDTIYF TGCGCCAGCAGCTCGAGGGGGTTGGGAGACACCATATATTTT . TRBJ1-3 TRBV5-1 .
CATQGATGYEQYF TGTGCCACCCAGGGGGCAACAGGCTACGAGCAGTACTTC . TRBJ2-7 TRBV24-1 TRBD1
CASSLSALPEGTDTQYF TGCGCCAGCAGCTTGTCGGCCCTTCCAGAGGGCACAGATACGCAGTATTTT . TRBJ2-3 TRBV5-1 .
CASSPPTAYNEQFF TGTGCCAGCAGCCCTCCGACAGCTTACAATGAGCAGTTCTTC . TRBJ2-1 TRBV14 .